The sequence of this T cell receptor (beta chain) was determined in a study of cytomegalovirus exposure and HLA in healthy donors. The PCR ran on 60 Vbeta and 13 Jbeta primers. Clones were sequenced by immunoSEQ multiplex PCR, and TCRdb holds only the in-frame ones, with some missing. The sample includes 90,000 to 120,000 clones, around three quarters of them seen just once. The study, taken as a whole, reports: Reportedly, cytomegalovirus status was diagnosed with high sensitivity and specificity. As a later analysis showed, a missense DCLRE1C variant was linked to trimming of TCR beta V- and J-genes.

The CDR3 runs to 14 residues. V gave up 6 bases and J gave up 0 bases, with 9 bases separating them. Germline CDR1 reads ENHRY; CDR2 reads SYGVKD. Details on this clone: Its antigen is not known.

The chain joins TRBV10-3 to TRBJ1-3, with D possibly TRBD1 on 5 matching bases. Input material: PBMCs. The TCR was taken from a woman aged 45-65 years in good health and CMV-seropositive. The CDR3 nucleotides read TGTGCCATCAGGGAGACAGACTCTGGAAACACCATATATTTT. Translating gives CAIRETDSGNTIYF.